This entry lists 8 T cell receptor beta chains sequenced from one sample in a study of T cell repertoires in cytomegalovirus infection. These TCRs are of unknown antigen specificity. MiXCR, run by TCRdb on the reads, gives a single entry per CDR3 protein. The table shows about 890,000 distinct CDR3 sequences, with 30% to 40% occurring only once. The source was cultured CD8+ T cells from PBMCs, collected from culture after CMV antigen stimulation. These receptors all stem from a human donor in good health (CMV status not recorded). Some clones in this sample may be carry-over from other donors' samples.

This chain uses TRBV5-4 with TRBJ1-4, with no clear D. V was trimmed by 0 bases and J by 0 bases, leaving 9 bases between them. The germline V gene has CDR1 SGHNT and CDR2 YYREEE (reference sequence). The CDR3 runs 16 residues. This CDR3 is CASSLDAGATNEKLFF. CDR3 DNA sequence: TGTGCCAGCAGCTTGGATGCCGGCGCAACTAATGAAAAACTGTTTTTT.

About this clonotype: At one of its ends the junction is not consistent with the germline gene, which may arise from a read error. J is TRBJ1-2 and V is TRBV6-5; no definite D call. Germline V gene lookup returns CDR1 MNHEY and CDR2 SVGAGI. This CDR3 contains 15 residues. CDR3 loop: CACSYKASLWLGYTF. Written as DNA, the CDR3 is TGTGCCTGCAGTTACAAGGCCAGTCTATGGTTGGGCTACACCTTC.

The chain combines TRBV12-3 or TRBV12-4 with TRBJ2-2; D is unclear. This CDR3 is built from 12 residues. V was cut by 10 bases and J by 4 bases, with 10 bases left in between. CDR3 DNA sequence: TGTGCCACCCTTCAGGCCACCGGGGAGCTGTTTTTT. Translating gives CATLQATGELFF.

The CDR3 DNA reads as TGTGCCAGCAGTGGAACCGGGACAGTCGAGAACACTGAAGCTTTCTTT. Translated, it gives CASSGTGTVENTEAFF. The chain has TRBV25-1 and TRBJ1-1; 7 bases agree with TRBD1. The ends lost 4 bases at V and 1 base at J; junction bases unmatched: 9. The CDR3 extends over 16 amino acids. Germline values: CDR1 MGHDK, CDR2 SYGVNS.

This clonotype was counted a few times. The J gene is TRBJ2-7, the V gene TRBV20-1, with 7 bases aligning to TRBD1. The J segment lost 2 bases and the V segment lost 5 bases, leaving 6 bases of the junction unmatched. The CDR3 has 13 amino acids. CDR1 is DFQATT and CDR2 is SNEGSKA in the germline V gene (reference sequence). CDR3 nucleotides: TGCAGTGCTCCCAGGACAGGCGCCTACGAGCAGTACTTC. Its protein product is CSAPRTGAYEQYF.

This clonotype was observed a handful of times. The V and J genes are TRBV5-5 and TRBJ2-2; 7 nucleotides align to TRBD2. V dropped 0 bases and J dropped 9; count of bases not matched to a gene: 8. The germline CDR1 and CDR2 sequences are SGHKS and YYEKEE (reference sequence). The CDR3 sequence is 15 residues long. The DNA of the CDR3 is TGTGCCAGCAGCTTGGAAGAGACGGGGGGATGGGAGCTGTTTTTT. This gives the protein CASSLEETGGWELFF. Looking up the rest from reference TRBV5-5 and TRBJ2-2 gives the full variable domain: DAGVTQSPTHLIKTRGQQVTLRCSPISGHKSVSWYQQVLGQGPQFIFQYYEKEERGRGNFPDRFSARQFPNYSSELNVNALLLGDSALYLCASSLEETGGWELFFGEGSRLTVL.

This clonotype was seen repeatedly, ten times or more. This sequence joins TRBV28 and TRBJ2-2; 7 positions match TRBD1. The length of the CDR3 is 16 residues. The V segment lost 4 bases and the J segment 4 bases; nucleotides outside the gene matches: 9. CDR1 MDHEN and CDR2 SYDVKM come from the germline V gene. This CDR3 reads CASSSYGTEITGELFF. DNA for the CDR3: TGTGCCAGCAGTTCGTACGGGACAGAAATCACCGGGGAGCTGTTTTTT. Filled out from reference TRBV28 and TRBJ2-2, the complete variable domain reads DVKVTQSSRYLVKRTGEKVFLECVQDMDHENMFWYRQDPGLGLRLIYFSYDVKMKEKGDIPEGYSVSREKKERFSLILESASTNQTSMYLCASSSYGTEITGELFFGEGSRLTVL.

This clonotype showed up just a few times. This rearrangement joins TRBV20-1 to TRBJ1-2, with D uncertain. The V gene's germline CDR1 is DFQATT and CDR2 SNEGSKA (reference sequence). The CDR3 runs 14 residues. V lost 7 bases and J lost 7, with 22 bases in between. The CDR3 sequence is CSVLFRAPSIGYTF. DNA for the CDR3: TGCAGTGTTCTTTTCCGGGCCCCTTCGATTGGCTACACCTTC.